A single sample gave rise to the 5 T cell receptor beta chains below, sequenced in a study of regulatory T cells in long-lasting Graves disease. Time point in this sample: persistent/refractory GD, antithyroid drugs over 5 years with positive TRAb. Extracted RNA from PBMCs served as the source of the TCR library. Arm-PCR of CDR3 regions with iRepertoire HTBI primers generated TCR beta libraries. TCRdb reprocessed the multiplex PCR reads via MiXCR and lists one record per CDR3 protein. The sample consists of approximately 290,000 distinct CDR3 sequences, 20% to 25% of them appearing once. Sample: peripheral blood mononuclear cells (PBMCs), taken when the disease was refractory, from a patient treated with antithyroid drugs. These receptors originate from a female donor with Graves disease.

The rearrangement links TRBV6-5 to TRBJ2-4; no clear D gene. Trimming removed 0 bases from V and 3 bases from J, with 12 bases in between. This CDR3 comprises 16 residues. CDR1 is MNHEY, CDR2 SVGAGI, per germline. CDR3 coding DNA: TGTGCCAGCAGTTACTCGATTGGGGATGGCAAAAACATTCAGTACTTC. It codes for CASSYSIGDGKNIQYF.

This clonotype has only a few counts. The chain recombines TRBV10-3 with TRBJ2-5; D uncertain. The V end lost 3 bases, the J end lost 2 bases, and 7 bases lay between the germline ends. Germline assignment: CDR1 ENHRY and CDR2 SYGVKD. CDR3 size: 13 residues. CDR3 sequence: CAISDGQQETQYF. The CDR3 DNA is TGTGCCATCAGTGATGGGCAGCAAGAGACCCAGTACTTC.

This clonotype was seen more than once but under ten times. This chain connects TRBV28 to TRBJ2-3; 7 bases map to TRBD2. Unmatched junction bases numbered 6, after V lost 5 bases and J lost 1 base. The CDR3 runs to 15 residues. CDR1 MDHEN and CDR2 SYDVKM come from the germline V gene. The CDR3, as DNA: TGTGCCAGCAGTCCCCTGGGGGGGGGCACAGATACGCAGTATTTT. Translated, it gives CASSPLGGGTDTQYF.

This clonotype occurred many times. CDR3 loop: CASSFSGSAGNRYQPQHF. The CDR3, as DNA: TGTGCCAGCAGTTTTTCGGGATCCGCAGGGAATCGGTATCAGCCCCAGCATTTT. The V gene is TRBV6-2 or TRBV6-3, the J gene TRBJ1-5; D perhaps matches TRBD1 (5 bases). V was clipped by 4 bases and J by 5 bases, with 24 bases between them. CDR3 length equals 18 residues. CDR1 and CDR2 from the germline V gene are MNHEY and SVGEGT.

The chain links TRBV6-1 to TRBJ2-2; 9 bases are shared with TRBD1. Germline trimming cut 11 bases from V and 9 bases from J; bases unmatched to any gene: 16. Germline CDR1 MNHNS, CDR2 SASEGT. The CDR3 has 15 residues. In DNA, the CDR3 is TGTGCCTCCGAGATCCCGGGGGGACAGGGAAGGGAGCTGTTTTTT. Residues: CASEIPGGQGRELFF.